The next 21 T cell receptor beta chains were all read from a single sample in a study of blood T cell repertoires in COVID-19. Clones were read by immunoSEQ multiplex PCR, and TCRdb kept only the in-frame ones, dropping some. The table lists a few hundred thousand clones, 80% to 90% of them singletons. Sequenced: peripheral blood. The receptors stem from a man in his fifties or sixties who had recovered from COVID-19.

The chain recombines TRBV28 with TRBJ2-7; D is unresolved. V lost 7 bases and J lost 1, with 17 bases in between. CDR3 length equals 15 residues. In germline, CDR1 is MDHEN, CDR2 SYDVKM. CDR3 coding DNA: TGTGCCAGCACCTCCTCTGGCTCAATTTCCTACGAGCAGTACTTC. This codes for CASTSSGSISYEQYF.

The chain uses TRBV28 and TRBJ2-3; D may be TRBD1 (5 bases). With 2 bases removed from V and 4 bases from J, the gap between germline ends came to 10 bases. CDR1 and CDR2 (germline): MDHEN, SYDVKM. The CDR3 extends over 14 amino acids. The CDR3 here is CASSLRQGSDTQYF. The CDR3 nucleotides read TGTGCCAGCAGTTTACGGCAGGGCTCAGATACGCAGTATTTT.

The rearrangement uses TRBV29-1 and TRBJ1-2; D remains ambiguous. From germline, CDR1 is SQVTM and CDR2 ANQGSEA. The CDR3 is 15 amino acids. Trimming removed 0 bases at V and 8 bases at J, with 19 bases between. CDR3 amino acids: CSVEENSPRDWGYTF. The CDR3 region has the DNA TGCAGCGTTGAAGAGAACAGCCCGCGGGATTGGGGCTACACCTTC.

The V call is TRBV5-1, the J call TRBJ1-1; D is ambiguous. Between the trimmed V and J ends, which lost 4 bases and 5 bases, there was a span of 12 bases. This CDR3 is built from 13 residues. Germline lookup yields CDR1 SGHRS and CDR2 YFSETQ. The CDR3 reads CASSLESWTEAFF. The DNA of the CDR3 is TGCGCCAGCAGCCTCGAGAGTTGGACTGAAGCTTTCTTT. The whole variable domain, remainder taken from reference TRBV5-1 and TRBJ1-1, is KAGVTQTPRYLIKTRGQQVTLSCSPISGHRSVSWYQQTPGQGLQFLFEYFSETQRNKGNFPGRFSGRQFSNSRSEMNVSTLELGDSALYLCASSLESWTEAFFGQGTRLTVV.

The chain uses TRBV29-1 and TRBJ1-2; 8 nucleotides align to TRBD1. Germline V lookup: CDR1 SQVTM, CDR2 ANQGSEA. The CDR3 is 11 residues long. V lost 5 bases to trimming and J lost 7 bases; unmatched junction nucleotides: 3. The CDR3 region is CSVITGGGYTF. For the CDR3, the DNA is TGCAGCGTTATTACAGGGGGTGGCTACACCTTC.

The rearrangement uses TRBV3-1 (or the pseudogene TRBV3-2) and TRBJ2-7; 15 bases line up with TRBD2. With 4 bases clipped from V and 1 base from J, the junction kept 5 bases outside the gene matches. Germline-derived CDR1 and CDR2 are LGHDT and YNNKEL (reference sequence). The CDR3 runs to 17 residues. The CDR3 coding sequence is TGTGCCAGCAGCCGGGGACTAGCGGGAGGTCAATCCTACGAGCAGTACTTC. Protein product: CASSRGLAGGQSYEQYF.

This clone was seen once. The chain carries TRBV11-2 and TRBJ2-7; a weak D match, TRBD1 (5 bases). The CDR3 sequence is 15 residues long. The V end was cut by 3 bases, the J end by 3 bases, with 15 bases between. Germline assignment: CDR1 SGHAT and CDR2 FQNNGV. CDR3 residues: CASSFRQNRFYEQYF. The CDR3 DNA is TGTGCCAGCAGCTTCAGACAGAATAGGTTCTACGAGCAGTACTTC.

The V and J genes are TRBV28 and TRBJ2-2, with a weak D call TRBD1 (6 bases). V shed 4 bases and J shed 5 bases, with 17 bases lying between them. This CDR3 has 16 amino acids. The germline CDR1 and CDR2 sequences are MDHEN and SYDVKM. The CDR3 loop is CASSWIGQRGTGELFF. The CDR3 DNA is TGTGCCAGCAGTTGGATCGGACAGAGAGGGACCGGGGAGCTGTTTTTT. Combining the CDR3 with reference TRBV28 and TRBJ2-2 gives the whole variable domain DVKVTQSSRYLVKRTGEKVFLECVQDMDHENMFWYRQDPGLGLRLIYFSYDVKMKEKGDIPEGYSVSREKKERFSLILESASTNQTSMYLCASSWIGQRGTGELFFGEGSRLTVL.

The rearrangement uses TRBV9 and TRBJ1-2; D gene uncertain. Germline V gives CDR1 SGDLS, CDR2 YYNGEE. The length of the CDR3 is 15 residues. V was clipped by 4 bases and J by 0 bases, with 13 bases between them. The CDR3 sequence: CASSPAGSANYGYTF. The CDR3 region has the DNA TGTGCCAGCAGCCCCGCGGGTTCAGCTAACTATGGCTACACCTTC.

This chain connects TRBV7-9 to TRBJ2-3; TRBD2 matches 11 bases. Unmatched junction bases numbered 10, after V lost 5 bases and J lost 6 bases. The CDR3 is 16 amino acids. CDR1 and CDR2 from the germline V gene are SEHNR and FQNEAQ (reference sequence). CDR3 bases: TGTGCCAGCAGCCTCGGGACTAGCGGAGACCCCGATACGCAGTATTTT. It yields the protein CASSLGTSGDPDTQYF.

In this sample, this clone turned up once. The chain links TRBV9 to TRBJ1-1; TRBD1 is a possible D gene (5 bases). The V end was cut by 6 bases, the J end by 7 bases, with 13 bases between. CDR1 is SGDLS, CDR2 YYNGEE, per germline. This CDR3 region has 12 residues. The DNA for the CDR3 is TGTGCCAGCAACAATCAGGGCCTTGAAGCTTTCTTT. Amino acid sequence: CASNNQGLEAFF.

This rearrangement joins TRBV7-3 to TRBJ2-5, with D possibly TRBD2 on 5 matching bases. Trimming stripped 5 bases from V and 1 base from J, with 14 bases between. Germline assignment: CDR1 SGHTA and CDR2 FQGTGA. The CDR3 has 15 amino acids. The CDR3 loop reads CASSPTAGPQETQYF. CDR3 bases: TGTGCCAGCAGCCCCACGGCGGGCCCCCAAGAGACCCAGTACTTC.

Here the CDR3 DNA reads TGTGCCAGCAGCGTAGAGACAGGGGGCACCGGGGAGCTGTTTTTT. Translated, it gives CASSVETGGTGELFF. This rearrangement joins TRBV9 to TRBJ2-2, with TRBD1 matching 9 bases. The CDR3 spans 15 residues. Germline CDR1 and CDR2: SGDLS and YYNGEE. V dropped 0 bases and J dropped 4; count of bases not matched to a gene: 1. The full variable domain, completed using reference TRBV9 and TRBJ2-2, is DSGVTQTPKHLITATGQRVTLRCSPRSGDLSVYWYQQSLDQGLQFLIQYYNGEERAKGNILERFSAQQFPDLHSELNLSSLELGDSALYFCASSVETGGTGELFFGEGSRLTVL.

For the CDR3, the DNA is TGTGCCTGGAAGGGACAGGGAGTCCCTGAAGCTTTCTTT. It specifies CAWKGQGVPEAFF. This chain connects TRBV30 to TRBJ1-1; 9 positions agree with TRBD1. The CDR3 has 13 residues. Germline loops: CDR1 GTSNPN, CDR2 SVGIG (reference sequence). J was trimmed by 6 bases and V by 4 bases; bases with no gene match: 6.

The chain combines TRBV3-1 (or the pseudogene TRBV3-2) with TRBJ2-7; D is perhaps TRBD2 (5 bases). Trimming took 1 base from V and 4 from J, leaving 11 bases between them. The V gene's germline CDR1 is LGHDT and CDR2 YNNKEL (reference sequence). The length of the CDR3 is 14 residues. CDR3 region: CASSQGLTAYEQYF. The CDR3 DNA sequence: TGTGCCAGCAGCCAAGGACTAACAGCTTACGAGCAGTACTTC.

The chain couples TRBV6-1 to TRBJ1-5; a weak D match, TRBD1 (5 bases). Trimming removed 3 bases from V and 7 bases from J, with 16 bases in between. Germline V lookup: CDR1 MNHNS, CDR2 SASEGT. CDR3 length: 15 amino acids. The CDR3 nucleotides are TGTGCCAGCAGTGATGCTACCTCAGGGATACAGCCCCAGCATTTT. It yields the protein CASSDATSGIQPQHF.

Written as DNA, the CDR3 is TGTGCCAGCAGCTTCGGGGAACGGGGCAATCAGCCCCAGCATTTT. Translated, it gives CASSFGERGNQPQHF. The genes are TRBV7-9 and TRBJ1-5; no reliable D call. Germline V lookup: CDR1 SEHNR, CDR2 FQNEAQ (reference sequence). V gave up 3 bases and J gave up 2 bases, with 11 bases separating them. CDR3 length equals 15 residues.

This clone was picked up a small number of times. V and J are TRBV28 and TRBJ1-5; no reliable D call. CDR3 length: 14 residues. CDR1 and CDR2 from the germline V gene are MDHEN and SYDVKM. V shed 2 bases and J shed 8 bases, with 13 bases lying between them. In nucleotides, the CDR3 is TGTGCCAGCAGTTTAGGAGGCCCCGGGAAGCCCCAGCATTTT. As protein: CASSLGGPGKPQHF.

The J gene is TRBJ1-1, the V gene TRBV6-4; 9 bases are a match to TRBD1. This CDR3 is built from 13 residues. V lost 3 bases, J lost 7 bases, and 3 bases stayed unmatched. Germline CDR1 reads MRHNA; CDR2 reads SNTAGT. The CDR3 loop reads CASSEGTGLEAFF. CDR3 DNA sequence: TGTGCCAGCAGTGAAGGGACAGGGCTTGAAGCTTTCTTT.

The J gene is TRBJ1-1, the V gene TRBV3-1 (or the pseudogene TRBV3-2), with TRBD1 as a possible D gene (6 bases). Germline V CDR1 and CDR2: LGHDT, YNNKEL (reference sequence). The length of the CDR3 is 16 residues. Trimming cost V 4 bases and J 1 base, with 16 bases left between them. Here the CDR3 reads CASSPDAGARNTEAFF. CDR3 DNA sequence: TGTGCCAGCAGCCCCGATGCGGGGGCGAGGAACACTGAAGCTTTCTTT.

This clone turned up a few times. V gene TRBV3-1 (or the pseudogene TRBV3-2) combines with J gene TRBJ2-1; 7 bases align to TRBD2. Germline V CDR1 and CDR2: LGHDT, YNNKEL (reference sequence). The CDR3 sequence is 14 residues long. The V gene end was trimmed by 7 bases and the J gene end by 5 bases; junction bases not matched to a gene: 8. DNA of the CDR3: TGTGCCAGCACCACTGAAGCGGGACACAATGAGCAGTTCTTC. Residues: CASTTEAGHNEQFF.